This T cell receptor beta chain was observed in a study of cytomegalovirus exposure and HLA in healthy donors. Study at large: An early data release held around 80 million unique TCRs from HLA-typed donors.

For this clone: What it binds is not known.

13 Jbeta primers and 60 Vbeta primers were used for the PCR. Method: immunoSEQ multiplex PCR; TCRdb's copy keeps in-frame clones and lacks some. The sample includes about 120,000 clones, 72% seen only once; the top ten take under 5%. Study observations and caveats: When analyzed later, the rates of TCR association showed variation by HLA locus, with DRB1 the most and HLA-C the fewest.

J lost 4 bases, V lost 0 bases, and 4 bases had no gene match. Per the germline V gene, CDR1 is SEHNR and CDR2 is FQNEAQ (reference sequence). CDR3 length: 15 amino acids. The sample consisted of PBMCs. This clonotype was obtained from a man in his thirties or forties in good health and CMV-seronegative. The chain joins TRBV7-9 to TRBJ2-7; 9 positions match TRBD1. CDR3 DNA: TGTGCCAGCAGCTTAGCACAGGGGGCGTGGTACGAGCAGTACTTC. Encoded protein: CASSLAQGAWYEQYF.